A single sample is the source of the 22 T cell receptor beta chains below, sequenced in a study of T cells in Graves' hyperthyroidism and ophthalmopathy. Amplification targeted TCR beta CDR3 regions from RNA transcripts. TCR CDR3 underwent first-round RT-PCR with the HTBI primer set. A single record per CDR3 protein comes from TCRdb applying MiXCR to the multiplex PCR reads. The profile shows around 200,000 distinct CDR3 sequences, about 15% of them singletons. The specimen sequenced was blood. The receptors derive from a woman between 50 and 59 years old with Graves' hyperthyroidism.

About this clonotype itself: With a much larger clone just one base away, this may be a read error. The rearrangement joins TRBV5-1 to TRBJ2-5; possibly TRBD1 for D (5 bases). This CDR3 is built from 14 residues. Germline loops: CDR1 SGHRS, CDR2 YFSETQ. Here the CDR3 reads CASGLQVSQETQYF. CDR3 DNA: TGCGCCAGCGGCTTACAGGTGTCCCAAGAGACCCAGTACTTC.

In this sample, this clonotype turned up many times. The genes are TRBV13 and TRBJ2-7; no reliable D call. CDR3 length: 13 residues. V was cut by 5 bases and J by 3 bases, with 11 bases left in between. CDR1 is PRHDT, CDR2 FYEKMQ, per germline (reference sequence). The CDR3 sequence is CASSQREGYEQYF. The CDR3 coding sequence is TGTGCCAGCAGCCAAAGGGAAGGCTACGAGCAGTACTTC.

This clonotype showed up just a few times. The rearrangement links TRBV5-4 to TRBJ2-7, with D possibly called TRBD1 or TRBD2 (5 bases each). CDR1 is SGHNT and CDR2 is YYREEE in the germline V gene (reference sequence). V lost 4 bases and J 7 bases, leaving 12 bases between the germline ends. The CDR3 sequence is 12 residues long. The CDR3 DNA reads TGTGCCAGCAGCGCGAGGGGCTGGGAGCAGTACTTC. This sequence encodes CASSARGWEQYF.

In this sample, this clonotype turned up many times. CDR3 residues: CASSVDSGGQVAGYTF. Written as DNA, the CDR3 is TGTGCCAGCAGCGTAGATTCGGGGGGACAGGTAGCTGGCTACACCTTC. This sequence joins TRBV9 and TRBJ1-2, with 8 bases matching TRBD1. The CDR3 is made up of 16 amino acids. Germline V gene lookup returns CDR1 SGDLS and CDR2 YYNGEE. V shed 0 bases and J 7 bases; nucleotides not matched to a gene: 11.

This clonotype was found many times. This rearrangement joins TRBV5-5 to TRBJ1-2, with D possibly TRBD1 on 6 matching bases. The CDR3 runs to 15 residues. V lost 2 bases, J lost 2 bases, and 13 bases lay in between. The germline CDR1 and CDR2 sequences are SGHKS and YYEKEE (reference sequence). The CDR3 DNA sequence: TGTGCCAGCAGCTTCGGACAGACTATAAACTATGGCTACACCTTC. Its translation is CASSFGQTINYGYTF.

The chain combines TRBV7-3 with TRBJ2-3; 9 bases line up with TRBD2. Germline V gene lookup returns CDR1 SGHTA and CDR2 FQGTGA. Trimming cost V 3 bases and J 5 bases; bases outside gene matches: 6. The CDR3 contains 15 residues. The CDR3 sequence is CASSFSGGRGDTQYF. In nucleotides, the CDR3 is TGTGCCAGCAGCTTCAGCGGGGGGCGGGGAGATACGCAGTATTTT.

This clonotype was seen at least ten times. The chain employs TRBV5-1 and TRBJ1-5; a possible D gene is TRBD1 (5 bases). V was cut by 4 bases and J by 3 bases, with 11 bases left in between. The germline V gene has CDR1 SGHRS and CDR2 YFSETQ. The CDR3 consists of 14 residues. The CDR3 region is CASSMGPDNQPQHF. The CDR3 DNA reads TGCGCCAGCAGCATGGGGCCAGACAATCAGCCCCAGCATTTT.

The chain has TRBV3-1 and TRBJ2-6; D gene unclear. In germline, CDR1 is LGHDT, CDR2 YNNKEL (reference sequence). This CDR3 contains 15 residues. Trimming left V 7 bases short and J 1 base short, with 11 bases between. Here the CDR3 reads CASTFGPSGANVLTF. The CDR3 nucleotides are TGTGCCAGCACCTTCGGACCGTCTGGGGCCAACGTCCTGACTTTC. Together with reference TRBV3-1 and TRBJ2-6, the CDR3 gives the full variable domain: DTAVSQTPKYLVTQMGNDKSIKCEQNLGHDTMYWYKQDSKKFLKIMFSYNNKELIINETVPNRFSPKSPDKAHLNLHINSLELGDSAVYFCASTFGPSGANVLTFGAGSRLTVL.

This rearrangement joins TRBV6-9 to TRBJ1-1, with a tentative D call TRBD1 (6 bases). V shed 3 bases and J shed 0 bases, with 11 bases lying between them. Germline CDR1 MNHGY, CDR2 SVAAGI. The CDR3 is 15 residues long. CDR3 nucleotides: TGTGCCAGCAGTTACGCGGGGACAATGAACACTGAAGCTTTCTTT. This sequence encodes CASSYAGTMNTEAFF.

At least ten counts were recorded for this clonotype. J is TRBJ2-1 and V is TRBV9; 11 nucleotides match TRBD1. The trim removed 0 bases at V and 9 bases at J, leaving 8 bases unmatched. The CDR3 covers 16 residues. Germline V gene sequence: CDR1 SGDLS, CDR2 YYNGEE. CDR3 DNA sequence: TGTGCCAGCAGCGTAGATGAGGACAGGGGGCTCCTTGAGCAGTTCTTC. Its translation: CASSVDEDRGLLEQFF.

This clonotype turned up a few times. The chain carries TRBV12-3 or TRBV12-4 and TRBJ2-2, with D possibly TRBD1 on 6 matching bases. This CDR3 is 16 amino acids long. Deletions cut 4 bases from V and 4 bases from J, with 16 bases between. The CDR3 nucleotides are TGTGCCAGCAGTTATGGCTTGGGGGCGCCCACCGGGGAGCTGTTTTTT. Protein product: CASSYGLGAPTGELFF.

In regard to this clonotype: One end of the junction varies from germline; a read error may be responsible. The V gene is TRBV7-9, the J gene TRBJ2-7; tentatively, D is TRBD2 (6 bases). From germline, CDR1 is SEHNR and CDR2 FQNEAQ (reference sequence). The CDR3 runs to 15 residues. CDR3 region: CASSYGGAPHNDQYF. CDR3 in DNA: TGTGCCAGCAGCTACGGAGGGGCCCCCCACAACGACCAGTACTTC.

This clonotype occurred many times. J is TRBJ1-1 and V is TRBV27; 7 nucleotides match TRBD1. Per germline, CDR1 MNHEY and CDR2 SMNVEV (reference sequence). CDR3 size: 15 residues. The ends lost 5 bases at V and 3 bases at J; junction bases unmatched: 9. CDR3 region: CASSPIRGSDTEAFF. The CDR3 coding sequence is TGTGCCAGCAGTCCGATCAGGGGGTCGGACACTGAAGCTTTCTTT.

About this clonotype: Possible read error: a much larger clone is one base away. The rearrangement uses TRBV9 and TRBJ1-6; 9 nucleotides align to TRBD1. CDR3 length: 14 amino acids. The germline gives CDR1 SGDLS, CDR2 YYNGEE. The CDR3 loop is CASSVATGGSPPHF. In DNA, the CDR3 is TGTGCCAGCAGCGTAGCGACAGGGGGTTCACCCCCCCACTTT.

This clonotype was found a few times. The chain recombines TRBV6-6 with TRBJ1-2; no clear D. V shed 0 bases and J shed 4 bases, with 6 bases lying between them. The CDR3 loop spans 13 amino acids. Germline V gives CDR1 MNHNY, CDR2 SVGAGI (reference sequence). CDR3 coding DNA: TGTGCCAGCAGTTACTCGGCGGCCTATGGCTACACCTTC. Its protein product is CASSYSAAYGYTF.

This clonotype was observed at least ten times. V and J are TRBV29-1 and TRBJ1-1; D not resolved. Per the germline V gene, CDR1 is SQVTM and CDR2 is ANQGSEA. V dropped 3 bases and J dropped 1 base, with 9 bases sitting between them. This CDR3 has 13 amino acids. The CDR3 nucleotides read TGCAGCGTTGACTTGTTCGGGAACACTGAAGCTTTCTTT. Protein product: CSVDLFGNTEAFF.

In regard to this clonotype: This may come from a read error, since a much larger clone is one base off. The chain combines TRBV18 with TRBJ2-1; a weak D match, TRBD2 (8 bases). Germline assignment: CDR1 KGHSH and CDR2 LQKENI. V gave up 0 bases and J gave up 11 bases, with 23 bases separating them. The CDR3 is made up of 17 amino acids. The CDR3 DNA reads TGTGCCAGCTCACCACCCCTTCTGACTAGCGAGGGGGCCCAGCAGTTCTTC. Translated: CASSPPLLTSEGAQQFF.

This clonotype occurred many times. The CDR3 sequence is CSVSNPDRQETQYF. The CDR3 region has the DNA TGCAGTGTCTCCAACCCGGACAGGCAAGAGACCCAGTACTTC. The V gene is TRBV20-1, the J gene TRBJ2-5; 7 bases are a match to TRBD1. CDR1 is DFQATT, CDR2 SNEGSKA, per germline (reference sequence). Germline trimming cut 7 bases from V and 2 bases from J; bases unmatched to any gene: 10. The length of the CDR3 is 14 residues.

This chain joins TRBV12-3 or TRBV12-4 and TRBJ1-1, with TRBD1 matching 8 bases. V gave up 3 bases and J gave up 0 bases; unmatched junction bases: 9. The CDR3 is 17 residues long. This CDR3 reads CASSFPRTGIMNTEAFF. DNA of the CDR3: TGTGCCAGCAGTTTTCCTCGGACAGGGATAATGAACACTGAAGCTTTCTTT.

The chain joins TRBV7-2 to TRBJ1-3; D call uncertain. The V end lost 4 bases, the J end lost 11 bases, and 21 bases lay between the germline ends. This CDR3 region has 15 residues. The germline V gene has CDR1 SGHTA and CDR2 FQGNSA. CDR3 bases: TGTGCCAGCAGCTCTCCCGGACCGCTGTTTACGCCCATATATTTT. Translating gives CASSSPGPLFTPIYF.

The table lists this clonotype with many counts. The CDR3 reads CASSAGLASYNEQFF. The CDR3 DNA is TGTGCCAGCAGCGCAGGACTAGCGTCGTACAATGAGCAGTTCTTC. V and J are TRBV9 and TRBJ2-1; the match to TRBD2 covers 9 bases. This CDR3 spans 15 amino acids. Germline V gene sequence: CDR1 SGDLS, CDR2 YYNGEE. Trimming at V came to 3 bases and at J to 4 bases, leaving 5 bases not matched to a gene.

This clonotype was counted a few times. V usage is TRBV20-1 and J usage is TRBJ2-1; 12 bases are a match to TRBD2. This CDR3 has 14 residues. Per germline, CDR1 DFQATT and CDR2 SNEGSKA (reference sequence). V trimming: 6 bases; J trimming: 4 bases; junction bases outside the gene matches: 4. This CDR3 reads CSASGLAGYNEQFF. The CDR3 DNA sequence: TGCAGTGCCTCTGGACTAGCGGGGTACAATGAGCAGTTCTTC.